These T cell receptor beta chains were read from a single sample in a study of blood T cell repertoires in COVID-19. Some clones are missing from TCRdb's copy, which holds only in-frame ones; the method was immunoSEQ multiplex PCR. The table lists around 140,000 clones, 84% of them singletons. Input material: peripheral blood. These receptors originate from a man in his thirties or forties with COVID-19, enrolled during active disease. Both conserved end residues are part of each CDR3. Fields, in order: D gene, clone size, J gene, V gene, CDR3 protein, CDR3 DNA. The D gene is left open where the match is weak. The size of a clone is reported for some rows only, either as once, few or many, or as a class for expanded clones.

D: .; size: .; J: TRBJ1-4; V: TRBV5-5; CDR3: CASSYPTGSAEKLFF; DNA: TGTGCCAGCAGCTACCCAACAGGGTCGGCTGAAAAACTGTTTTTT
D: TRBD2; size: .; J: TRBJ2-7; V: TRBV30; CDR3: CAWSPGLAGGWEQYF; DNA: TGTGCCTGGAGTCCGGGACTAGCGGGAGGTTGGGAGCAGTACTTC
D: .; size: .; J: TRBJ1-4; V: TRBV5-4; CDR3: CASSLPGRGEKLFF; DNA: TGTGCCAGCAGCTTGCCAGGACGGGGTGAAAAACTGTTTTTT
D: .; size: .; J: TRBJ2-2; V: TRBV5-1; CDR3: CATQTAANTGELFF; DNA: TGCGCCACTCAGACAGCCGCGAACACCGGGGAGCTGTTTTTT
D: TRBD2; size: .; J: TRBJ2-7; V: TRBV19; CDR3: CASSSSGSSYEQYF; DNA: TGTGCCAGTAGTTCGAGCGGGAGCTCCTACGAGCAGTACTTC
D: .; size: .; J: TRBJ2-1; V: TRBV5-1; CDR3: CASSLTGGGLYNEQFF; DNA: TGCGCCAGCAGCTTGACTGGAGGCGGATTATACAATGAGCAGTTCTTC
D: TRBD2; size: .; J: TRBJ2-4; V: TRBV27; CDR3: CASSFGAGGDIQYF; DNA: TGTGCCAGCAGTTTTGGAGCGGGAGGGGACATTCAGTACTTC
D: .; size: .; J: TRBJ1-2; V: TRBV4-1; CDR3: CASSQVKGDSYGYTF; DNA: TGCGCCAGCAGCCAAGTAAAAGGGGATTCATATGGCTACACCTTC
D: TRBD1; size: .; J: TRBJ2-2; V: TRBV27; CDR3: CASSKVTGAYTGELFF; DNA: TGTGCCAGCAGTAAGGTGACAGGGGCGTACACCGGGGAGCTGTTTTTT
D: .; size: .; J: TRBJ1-2; V: TRBV2; CDR3: CASRTQGLYGYTF; DNA: TGTGCCAGCAGGACACAGGGCCTCTATGGCTACACCTTC
D: TRBD2; size: .; J: TRBJ2-7; V: TRBV6-5; CDR3: CASSYSLAGDFLEQYF; DNA: TGTGCCAGCAGTTACTCATTAGCGGGAGACTTTCTCGAGCAGTACTTC
D: .; size: .; J: TRBJ2-1; V: TRBV4-3; CDR3: CASSQERRPGEDYNEQFF; DNA: TGCGCCAGCAGCCAAGAAAGGAGACCGGGGGAGGACTACAATGAGCAGTTCTTC
D: .; size: .; J: TRBJ2-3; V: TRBV2; CDR3: CASAYDSQYF; DNA: TGTGCCAGCGCCTACGATTCGCAGTATTTT
D: TRBD1; size: once; J: TRBJ1-1; V: TRBV9; CDR3: CASSEGPGQGYTEAFF; DNA: TGTGCCAGCAGCGAGGGTCCGGGACAGGGCTACACTGAAGCTTTCTTT
D: TRBD2; size: once; J: TRBJ2-1; V: TRBV5-1; CDR3: CASSLETGGVNEQFF; DNA: TGCGCCAGCAGCTTGGAGACGGGAGGGGTGAATGAGCAGTTCTTC
D: TRBD2; size: .; J: TRBJ2-7; V: TRBV4-1; CDR3: CASSQDTLAGVKQYF; DNA: TGCGCCAGCAGCCAAGATACGCTAGCGGGAGTCAAGCAGTACTTC
D: .; size: once; J: TRBJ1-6; V: TRBV30; CDR3: CAWSVLTTSSPLHF; DNA: TGTGCCTGGAGTGTACTAACGACCTCTTCACCCCTCCACTTT
D: .; size: .; J: TRBJ1-1; V: TRBV29-1; CDR3: CSVEQGKTEAFF; DNA: TGCAGCGTTGAACAGGGAAAAACTGAAGCTTTCTTT
D: .; size: .; J: TRBJ2-1; V: TRBV20-1; CDR3: CNWNRLEQFF; DNA: TGCAATTGGAACCGACTCGAGCAGTTCTTC
D: TRBD1; size: .; J: TRBJ2-5; V: TRBV24-1; CDR3: CATSAGTALGETQYF; DNA: TGTGCCACCAGTGCTGGGACAGCCTTGGGGGAGACCCAGTACTTC
D: .; size: .; J: TRBJ2-7; V: TRBV11-2; CDR3: CASSPQGGRGDEQYF; DNA: TGTGCCAGCAGCCCCCAGGGGGGTCGAGGCGACGAGCAGTACTTC
D: .; size: once; J: TRBJ2-7; V: TRBV30; CDR3: CAWSRNSYEQYF; DNA: TGTGCCTGGAGTCGAAACAGCTACGAGCAGTACTTC
D: .; size: once; J: TRBJ1-5; V: TRBV28; CDR3: CASSFLGQPQHF; DNA: TGTGCCAGCAGTTTTCTGGGCCAGCCCCAGCATTTT
D: TRBD1; size: few; J: TRBJ2-7; V: TRBV7-9; CDR3: CASSYTGAEQYF; DNA: TGTGCCAGCAGCTACACAGGGGCCGAGCAGTACTTC
D: TRBD2; size: once; J: TRBJ2-7; V: TRBV11-1; CDR3: CASMGSGIGSYEQYF; DNA: TGTGCCAGCATGGGGAGCGGGATAGGTTCCTACGAGCAGTACTTC
D: TRBD2; size: .; J: TRBJ2-1; V: TRBV11-2; CDR3: CASSLDLLAGGSNEQFF; DNA: TGTGCCAGCAGCTTAGATCTGTTAGCGGGAGGTTCCAATGAGCAGTTCTTC
D: .; size: .; J: TRBJ2-5; V: TRBV6-8; CDR3: CASSYFQGIQPYQETQYF; DNA: TGTGCCAGCAGTTACTTTCAGGGTATTCAACCGTACCAAGAGACCCAGTACTTC
D: .; size: .; J: TRBJ2-7; V: TRBV29-1; CDR3: CSYTTSSYEQYF; DNA: TGCAGCTATACGACTTCCTCCTACGAGCAGTACTTC
D: TRBD1; size: .; J: TRBJ2-3; V: TRBV28; CDR3: CASSSRQGPSTDTQYF; DNA: TGTGCCAGCAGTTCGAGACAGGGCCCGTCCACAGATACGCAGTATTTT
D: TRBD2; size: .; J: TRBJ2-7; V: TRBV5-4; CDR3: CASSPGGTSGTYEQYF; DNA: TGTGCCAGCAGCCCCGGAGGGACTAGCGGAACCTACGAGCAGTACTTC
D: TRBD2; size: once; J: TRBJ2-3; V: TRBV5-6; CDR3: CASRIVAGRTDTQYF; DNA: TGTGCCAGCAGAATCGTAGCGGGTCGCACAGATACGCAGTATTTT
D: .; size: .; J: TRBJ2-1; V: TRBV7-9; CDR3: CASQRTSPPYNEQFF; DNA: TGTGCCAGCCAACGAACTAGCCCCCCCTACAATGAGCAGTTCTTC
D: .; size: .; J: TRBJ2-3; V: TRBV6-5; CDR3: CASSSQGFRGDTQYF; DNA: TGTGCCAGCAGTTCCCAGGGATTTAGGGGAGATACGCAGTATTTT
D: .; size: .; J: TRBJ1-2; V: TRBV6-6; CDR3: CASSRNLQGALSLYGYTF; DNA: TGTGCCAGCAGTCGAAACCTACAGGGAGCTCTCTCTCTCTATGGCTACACCTTC
D: .; size: .; J: TRBJ1-3; V: TRBV25-1; CDR3: CASSARGSGNTIYF; DNA: TGTGCCAGCAGTGCCAGGGGCTCTGGAAACACCATATATTTT
D: TRBD1; size: once; J: TRBJ1-2; V: TRBV7-2; CDR3: CASSLAKGAYGYTF; DNA: TGTGCCAGCAGCCTGGCGAAGGGGGCCTATGGCTACACCTTC
D: .; size: .; J: TRBJ1-5; V: TRBV5-5; CDR3: CASSAGDGFYQPQHF; DNA: TGTGCCAGCAGCGCAGGGGACGGGTTTTATCAGCCCCAGCATTTT
D: TRBD2; size: .; J: TRBJ2-1; V: TRBV5-1; CDR3: CASSSSGTSGNEQFF; DNA: TGCGCCAGCAGCTCCTCCGGGACTAGCGGCAATGAGCAGTTCTTC
D: TRBD1; size: .; J: TRBJ1-1; V: TRBV6-5; CDR3: CASSLNHGTGETEAFF; DNA: TGTGCCAGCAGTTTAAATCATGGGACAGGGGAGACTGAAGCTTTCTTT
D: .; size: .; J: TRBJ1-1; V: TRBV7-9; CDR3: CASSYTVTEAFF; DNA: TGTGCCAGCAGCTATACGGTCACTGAAGCTTTCTTT
D: TRBD1; size: .; J: TRBJ1-1; V: TRBV7-8; CDR3: CASSYRTGRNTEAFF; DNA: TGTGCCAGCAGCTACCGGACAGGGCGGAACACTGAAGCTTTCTTT
D: .; size: .; J: TRBJ1-2; V: TRBV4-2; CDR3: CASSQDTKLYGYTF; DNA: TGTGCCAGCAGCCAAGACACTAAGTTATATGGCTACACCTTC
D: .; size: .; J: TRBJ1-5; V: TRBV15; CDR3: CATSRDRQDYQPQHF; DNA: TGTGCCACCAGCAGAGATCGGCAGGACTATCAGCCCCAGCATTTT
D: TRBD1; size: .; J: TRBJ1-1; V: TRBV7-2; CDR3: CASSLLTGAMNTEAFF; DNA: TGTGCCAGCAGCTTATTAACAGGGGCCATGAACACTGAAGCTTTCTTT
D: .; size: .; J: TRBJ1-2; V: TRBV10-3; CDR3: CAITDSYSNYGYTF; DNA: TGTGCCATCACCGACAGCTACTCTAACTATGGCTACACCTTC
D: TRBD2; size: .; J: TRBJ2-5; V: TRBV18; CDR3: CASSVFLTSGKSETQYF; DNA: TGTGCCAGCTCAGTATTCCTGACTAGCGGGAAATCAGAGACCCAGTACTTC
D: .; size: .; J: TRBJ1-5; V: TRBV28; CDR3: CASSSLTGSNQPQHF; DNA: TGTGCCAGCAGTTCACTAACAGGTAGCAATCAGCCCCAGCATTTT
D: .; size: .; J: TRBJ2-3; V: TRBV19; CDR3: CASKPAESTDTQYF; DNA: TGTGCCAGTAAACCAGCGGAGAGCACAGATACGCAGTATTTT
D: .; size: .; J: TRBJ1-6; V: TRBV5-8; CDR3: CASSLTGNNSPLHF; DNA: TGTGCCAGCAGCCTGACAGGAAATAATTCACCCCTCCACTTT
D: .; size: few; J: TRBJ2-7; V: TRBV7-2; CDR3: CASSLGLAFAEQYF; DNA: TGTGCCAGCAGCTTGGGCCTAGCGTTCGCCGAGCAGTACTTC
D: .; size: .; J: TRBJ2-7; V: TRBV10-3; CDR3: CAISESTEGNEQYF; DNA: TGTGCCATCAGTGAGTCAACGGAGGGTAACGAGCAGTACTTC
D: TRBD1; size: once; J: TRBJ1-1; V: TRBV18; CDR3: CASSRGQGKKGTEAFF; DNA: TGTGCCAGCTCACGTGGACAGGGAAAGAAGGGGACTGAAGCTTTCTTT
D: TRBD2; size: .; J: TRBJ2-1; V: TRBV19; CDR3: CASTDTSGGYNEQFF; DNA: TGTGCCAGTACCGACACTAGCGGAGGGTACAATGAGCAGTTCTTC
D: TRBD1; size: once; J: TRBJ1-1; V: TRBV7-3; CDR3: CASSPQQGIAEAFF; DNA: TGTGCCAGCAGCCCCCAACAGGGGATCGCTGAAGCTTTCTTT